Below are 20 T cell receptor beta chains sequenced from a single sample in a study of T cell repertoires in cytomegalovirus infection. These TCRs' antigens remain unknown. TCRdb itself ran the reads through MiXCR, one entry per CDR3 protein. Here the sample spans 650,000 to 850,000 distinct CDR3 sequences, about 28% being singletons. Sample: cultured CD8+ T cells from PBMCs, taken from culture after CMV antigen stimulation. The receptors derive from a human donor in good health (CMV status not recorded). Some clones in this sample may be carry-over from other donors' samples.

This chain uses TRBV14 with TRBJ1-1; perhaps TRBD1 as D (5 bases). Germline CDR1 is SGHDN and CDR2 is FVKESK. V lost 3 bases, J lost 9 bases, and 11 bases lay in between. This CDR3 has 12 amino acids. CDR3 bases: TGTGCCAGCAGCCAGGTCAGGGCCCAAGCTTTCTTT. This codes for CASSQVRAQAFF.

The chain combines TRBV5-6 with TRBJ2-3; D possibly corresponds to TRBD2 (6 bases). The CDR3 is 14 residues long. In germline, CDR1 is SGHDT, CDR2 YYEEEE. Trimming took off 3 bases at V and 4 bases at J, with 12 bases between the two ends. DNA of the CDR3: TGTGCCAGCAGCTACCCAGGGAGGCCAGATACGCAGTATTTT. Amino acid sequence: CASSYPGRPDTQYF. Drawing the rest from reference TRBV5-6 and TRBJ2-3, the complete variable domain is DAGVTQSPTHLIKTRGQQVTLRCSPKSGHDTVSWYQQALGQGPQFIFQYYEEEERQRGNFPDRFSGHQFPNYSSELNVNALLLGDSALYLCASSYPGRPDTQYFGPGTRLTVL.

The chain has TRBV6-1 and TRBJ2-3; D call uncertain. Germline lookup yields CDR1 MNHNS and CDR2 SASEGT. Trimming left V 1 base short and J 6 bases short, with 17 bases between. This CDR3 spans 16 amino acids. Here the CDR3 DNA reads TGTGCCAGCAGTGAAGGGGCAGGCGCCCCTGCGGATACGCAGTATTTT. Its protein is CASSEGAGAPADTQYF.

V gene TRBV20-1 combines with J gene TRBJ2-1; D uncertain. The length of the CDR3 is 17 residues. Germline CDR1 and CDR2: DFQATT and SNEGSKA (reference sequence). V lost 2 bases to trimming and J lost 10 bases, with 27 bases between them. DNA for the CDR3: TGCAGTGCTAGAATTAGGACGCTGGCGGCAGTGCCTTTGGAGCAGTTCTTC. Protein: CSARIRTLAAVPLEQFF.

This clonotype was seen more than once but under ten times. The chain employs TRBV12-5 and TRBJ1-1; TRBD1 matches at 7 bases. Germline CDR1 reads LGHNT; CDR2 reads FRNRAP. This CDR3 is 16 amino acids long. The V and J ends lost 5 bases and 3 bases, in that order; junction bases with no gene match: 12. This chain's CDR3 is CASGLPQGMEHTEAFF. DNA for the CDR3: TGTGCTAGTGGTCTCCCACAGGGGATGGAGCACACTGAAGCTTTCTTT.

The CDR3 DNA reads TGTGCCAGCAGTGGCGGTGACCTTGAGCAGTTCTTC. Translating gives CASSGGDLEQFF. The chain employs TRBV6-5 and TRBJ2-1; no clear D. V dropped 5 bases and J dropped 9 bases, with 11 bases sitting between them. There are 12 residues in the CDR3. Germline V gives CDR1 MNHEY, CDR2 SVGAGI.

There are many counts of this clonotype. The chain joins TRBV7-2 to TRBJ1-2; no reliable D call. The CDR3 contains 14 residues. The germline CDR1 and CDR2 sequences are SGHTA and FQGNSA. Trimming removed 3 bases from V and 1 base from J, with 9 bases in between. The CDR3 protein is CASSFSGLNYGYTF. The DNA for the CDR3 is TGTGCCAGCAGCTTTTCAGGCCTTAACTATGGCTACACCTTC.

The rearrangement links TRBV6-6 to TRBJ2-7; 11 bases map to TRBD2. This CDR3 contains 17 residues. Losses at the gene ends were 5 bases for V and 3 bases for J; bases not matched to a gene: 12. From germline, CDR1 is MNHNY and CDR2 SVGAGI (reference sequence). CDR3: CASSQGASGGLIYEQYF. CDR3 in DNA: TGTGCCAGCAGTCAGGGTGCTAGCGGGGGGCTTATCTACGAGCAGTACTTC.

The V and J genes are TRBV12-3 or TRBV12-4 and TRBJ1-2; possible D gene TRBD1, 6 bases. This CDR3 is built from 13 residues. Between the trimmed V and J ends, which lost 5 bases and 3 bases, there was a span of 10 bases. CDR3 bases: TGTGCCAGCAGTCCCCAGGGGCACTATGGCTACACCTTC. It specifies CASSPQGHYGYTF.

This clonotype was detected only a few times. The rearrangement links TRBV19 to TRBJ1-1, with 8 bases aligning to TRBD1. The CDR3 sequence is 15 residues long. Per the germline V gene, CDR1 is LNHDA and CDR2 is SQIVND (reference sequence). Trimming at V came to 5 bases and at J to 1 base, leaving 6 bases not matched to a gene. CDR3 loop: CASSPAGTGNTEAFF. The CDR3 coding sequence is TGTGCCAGTAGTCCCGCCGGGACAGGGAACACTGAAGCTTTCTTT.

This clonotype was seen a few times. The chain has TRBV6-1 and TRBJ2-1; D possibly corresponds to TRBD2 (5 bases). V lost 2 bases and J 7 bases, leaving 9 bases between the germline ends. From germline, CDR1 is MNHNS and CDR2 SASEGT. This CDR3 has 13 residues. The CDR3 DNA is TGTGCCAGCAGTGAACATGGACTTAATGAGCAGTTCTTC. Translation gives CASSEHGLNEQFF.

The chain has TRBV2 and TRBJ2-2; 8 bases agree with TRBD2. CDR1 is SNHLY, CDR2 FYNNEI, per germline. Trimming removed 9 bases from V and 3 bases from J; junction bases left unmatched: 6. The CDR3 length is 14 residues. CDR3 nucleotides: TGTGCCAGGACGGGACTAGGGGACACCGGGGAGCTGTTTTTT. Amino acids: CARTGLGDTGELFF. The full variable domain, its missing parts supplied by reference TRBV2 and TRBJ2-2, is EPEVTQTPSHQVTQMGQEVILRCVPISNHLYFYWYRQILGQKVEFLVSFYNNEISEKSEIFDDQFSVERPDGSNFTLKIRSTKLEDSAMYFCARTGLGDTGELFFGEGSRLTVL.

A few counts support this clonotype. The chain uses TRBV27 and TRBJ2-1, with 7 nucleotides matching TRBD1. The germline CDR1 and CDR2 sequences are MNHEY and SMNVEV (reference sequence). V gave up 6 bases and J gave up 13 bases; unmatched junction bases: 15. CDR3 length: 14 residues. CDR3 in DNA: TGTGCCAGCAGCTCATATGGGCACCGGGACAGCCAGTTCTTC. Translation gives CASSSYGHRDSQFF.

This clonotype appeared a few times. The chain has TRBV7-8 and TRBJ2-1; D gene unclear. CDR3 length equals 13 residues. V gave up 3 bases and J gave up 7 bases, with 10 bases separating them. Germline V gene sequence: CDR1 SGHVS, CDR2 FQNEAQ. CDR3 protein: CASSFGIKNEQFF. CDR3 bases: TGTGCCAGCAGCTTCGGAATCAAGAATGAGCAGTTCTTC.

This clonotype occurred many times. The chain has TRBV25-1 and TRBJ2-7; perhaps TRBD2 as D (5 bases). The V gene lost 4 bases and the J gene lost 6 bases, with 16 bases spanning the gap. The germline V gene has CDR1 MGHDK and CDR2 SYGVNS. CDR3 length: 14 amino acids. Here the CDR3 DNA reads TGTGCCAGCAGTGGGAGACCCCGGGAAGCCGAGCAGTACTTC. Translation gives CASSGRPREAEQYF.

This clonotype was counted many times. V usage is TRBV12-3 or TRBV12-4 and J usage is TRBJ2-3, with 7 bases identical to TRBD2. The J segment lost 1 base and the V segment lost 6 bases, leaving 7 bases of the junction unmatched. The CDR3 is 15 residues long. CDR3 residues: CASRLLSGGTDTQYF. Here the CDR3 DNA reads TGTGCCAGCAGATTATTAAGCGGGGGCACAGATACGCAGTATTTT.

The CDR3 DNA reads TGTGCCAGCATCCTAACCGGGGATGAGCAGTTCTTC. This gives the protein CASILTGDEQFF. This chain joins TRBV5-5 and TRBJ2-1, with D maybe TRBD2 (5 bases). V lost 6 bases and J lost 8, with 12 bases in between. CDR3 size: 12 residues. Looked up from germline, CDR1 is SGHKS and CDR2 is YYEKEE (reference sequence).

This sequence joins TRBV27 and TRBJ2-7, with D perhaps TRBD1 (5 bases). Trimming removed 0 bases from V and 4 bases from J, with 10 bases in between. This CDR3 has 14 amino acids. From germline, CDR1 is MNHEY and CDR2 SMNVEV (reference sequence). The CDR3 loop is CASSLSQGIYEQYF. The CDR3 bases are TGTGCCAGCAGTTTATCGCAGGGAATATACGAGCAGTACTTC.

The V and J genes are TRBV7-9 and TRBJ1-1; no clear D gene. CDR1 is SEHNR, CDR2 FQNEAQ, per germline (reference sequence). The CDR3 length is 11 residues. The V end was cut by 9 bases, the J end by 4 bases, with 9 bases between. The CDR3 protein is CASMKGTEAFF. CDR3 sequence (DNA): TGTGCCAGTATGAAGGGCACTGAAGCTTTCTTT.

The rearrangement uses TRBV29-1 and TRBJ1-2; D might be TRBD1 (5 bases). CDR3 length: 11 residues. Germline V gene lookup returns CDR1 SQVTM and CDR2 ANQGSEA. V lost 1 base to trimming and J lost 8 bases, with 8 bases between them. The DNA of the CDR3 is TGCAGCGTTGAAGGCAGGGCCGGCTACACCTTC. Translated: CSVEGRAGYTF.